A single sample gave rise to the 24 T cell receptor beta chains below, sequenced in a study of cytotoxic CD8 clonotypes in ibrutinib-treated CLL (dated by TCRdb to the early 2020s). The library was prepared using the immunoSEQ multiplex PCR assay. TCRdb's version of the immuneACCESS table is confined to in-frame rearrangements and falls short of the full clone set. An unresolved V gene accounts for under half of the shortfall where checked; the remainder is of unknown origin. This sample holds around 130,000 clones; approximately 81% were observed only once. The biggest ten clones account for 2.5% to 3.5% of the sample. In light of the paper, this sample's time point label describes: roughly 25 months on ibrutinib. Material: PBMCs, obtained after 24 months of ibrutinib treatment. The source is a human donor with chronic lymphocytic leukemia.

This clone has only a few counts. Here the CDR3 reads CASGRDDDSPLHF. CDR3 coding DNA: TGTGCCAGTGGGAGAGATGACGATTCACCCCTCCACTTT. V and J are TRBV19 and TRBJ1-6; unclear D gene. Trimming shortened V by 8 bases and J by 8 bases, and 13 bases separated the two germline ends. The CDR3 runs 13 residues. CDR1 is LNHDA and CDR2 is SQIVND in the germline V gene (reference sequence).

A single count supports this clone. This specimen includes other DNA sequences encoding the same CDR3. This chain uses TRBV20-1 with TRBJ2-5; no definite D call. The length of the CDR3 is 10 residues. V dropped 5 bases and J dropped 2 bases, with 3 bases sitting between them. The germline V gene encodes CDR1 DFQATT and CDR2 SNEGSKA (reference sequence). In DNA form, the CDR3 reads TGCAGTGCTGGACAAGAGACCCAGTACTTC. Its translation is CSAGQETQYF.

CDR3 region: CASSFASGGNYNEQFF. The CDR3, as DNA: TGTGCCAGCAGCTTTGCTAGCGGGGGGAACTACAATGAGCAGTTCTTC. The chain has TRBV5-4 and TRBJ2-1, with 11 bases matching TRBD2. After removal of 2 bases from V and 3 bases from J, the junction contained 4 bases not matched to a gene. CDR1 and CDR2 from the germline V gene are SGHNT and YYREEE (reference sequence). The CDR3 sequence is 16 residues long.

This clone occurred a few times. This chain joins TRBV27 and TRBJ2-5; TRBD1 matches 8 bases. V lost 4 bases, J lost 2 bases, and 3 bases stayed unmatched. CDR3 length: 14 residues. The germline V gene encodes CDR1 MNHEY and CDR2 SMNVEV (reference sequence). The CDR3 protein is CASSSYRGQETQYF. The CDR3 DNA reads as TGTGCCAGCAGTTCTTACAGGGGGCAAGAGACCCAGTACTTC.

The rearrangement joins TRBV5-4 to TRBJ1-3; D might be TRBD1 (5 bases). Germline CDR1 and CDR2: SGHNT and YYREEE (reference sequence). The CDR3 covers 18 residues. Trimming stripped 0 bases from V and 0 bases from J, with 16 bases between. The CDR3 bases are TGTGCCAGCAGCTTGGGACGTCGGAGGGACCCCTCTGGAAACACCATATATTTT. Translating gives CASSLGRRRDPSGNTIYF.

The genes are TRBV19 and TRBJ1-2, with D perhaps matching TRBD1 (6 bases). The CDR3 runs 13 residues. V was shortened by 3 bases and J by 8 bases, with 13 bases between the two germline ends. Germline V gene data show CDR1 as LNHDA and CDR2 as SQIVND (reference sequence). The CDR3 reads CASSITWGAGYTF. The CDR3 nucleotides are TGTGCCAGTAGTATCACTTGGGGGGCCGGCTACACCTTC.

This rearrangement joins TRBV30 to TRBJ2-7; D gene ambiguous. Trimming pared 0 bases from V and 3 bases from J, leaving 6 bases between. Germline CDR1 is GTSNPN and CDR2 is SVGIG (reference sequence). This CDR3 spans 12 amino acids. CDR3 protein: CAWSVPSYEQYF. CDR3 DNA sequence: TGTGCCTGGAGTGTACCAAGCTACGAGCAGTACTTC.

The V and J genes are TRBV7-2 and TRBJ1-3; no definite D call. The CDR3 consists of 15 residues. Trimming removed 5 bases from V and 1 base from J, with 12 bases in between. From germline, CDR1 is SGHTA and CDR2 FQGNSA. Here the CDR3 reads CASSPGPSSGNTIYF. CDR3 in DNA: TGTGCCAGCAGCCCTGGACCGTCTTCTGGAAACACCATATATTTT.

This chain connects TRBV30 to TRBJ2-5; D remains unclear. Germline values: CDR1 GTSNPN, CDR2 SVGIG (reference sequence). The CDR3 has 11 residues. V was trimmed by 0 bases and J by 3 bases, leaving 2 bases between them. CDR3 protein: CAWSVEETQYF. The DNA for the CDR3 is TGTGCCTGGAGTGTGGAAGAGACCCAGTACTTC. The whole variable domain, remainder taken from reference TRBV30 and TRBJ2-5, is SQTIHQWPATLVQPVGSPLSLECTVEGTSNPNLYWYRQAAGRGLQLLFYSVGIGQISSEVPQNLSASRPQDRQFILSSKKLLLSDSGFYLCAWSVEETQYFGPGTRLLVL.

This chain connects TRBV7-8 to TRBJ1-5; 7 bases map to TRBD1. V lost 4 bases, J lost 2 bases, and 8 bases stayed unmatched. There are 16 residues in the CDR3. Germline-derived CDR1 and CDR2 are SGHVS and FQNEAQ. The CDR3 DNA is TGTGCCAGCAGCTATACGACAGGGAATGGCAATCAGCCCCAGCATTTT. It translates to CASSYTTGNGNQPQHF.

The V gene is TRBV6-1, the J gene TRBJ2-1; the D is unclear. CDR3 length: 13 residues. The V and J ends lost 7 bases and 8 bases respectively, with 15 bases between them. Germline V gene lookup returns CDR1 MNHNS and CDR2 SASEGT. In nucleotides, the CDR3 is TGTGCCAGCACCCAGAGTTTGGGCCATGAGCAGTTCTTC. Translating gives CASTQSLGHEQFF.

This chain joins TRBV30 and TRBJ2-2; either TRBD1 or TRBD2 may fit D (6 bases each). The CDR3 length is 15 residues. Trimming left V 2 bases short and J 7 bases short, with 17 bases between. Looked up from germline, CDR1 is GTSNPN and CDR2 is SVGIG (reference sequence). The CDR3: CAWSFYKGGGGELFF. The CDR3 DNA reads TGTGCCTGGAGTTTTTATAAAGGAGGGGGCGGGGAGCTGTTTTTT.

The chain recombines TRBV18 with TRBJ1-1, with D perhaps TRBD1 (6 bases). Germline loops: CDR1 KGHSH, CDR2 LQKENI. The CDR3 loop spans 15 amino acids. V was trimmed by 3 bases and J by 0 bases, leaving 11 bases between them. The CDR3 reads CASSPADRLNTEAFF. DNA of the CDR3: TGTGCCAGCTCACCGGCAGACAGGTTGAACACTGAAGCTTTCTTT.

The chain is built from TRBV14 and TRBJ1-2; 10 bases line up with TRBD1. The J segment lost 7 bases and the V segment lost 1 base, leaving 3 bases of the junction unmatched. This CDR3 has 14 residues. The germline V gene has CDR1 SGHDN and CDR2 FVKESK. The CDR3 is CASSQVTGGGGYTF. CDR3 nucleotides: TGTGCCAGCAGCCAAGTGACAGGGGGCGGTGGCTACACCTTC.

The V call is TRBV7-9, the J call TRBJ2-7; D may be TRBD2 (5 bases). There are 14 residues in the CDR3. With 5 bases removed from V and 2 bases from J, the gap between germline ends came to 13 bases. The germline V gene encodes CDR1 SEHNR and CDR2 FQNEAQ (reference sequence). This CDR3 is CASSRRELAYEQYF. The CDR3 bases are TGTGCCAGCAGCCGCCGGGAATTGGCCTACGAGCAGTACTTC.

This clone was seen a single time. The CDR3 DNA reads as TGCGCCAGCAGCAAGGAGCTCCGGGAGACCCAGTACTTC. This encodes CASSKELRETQYF. The chain recombines TRBV5-1 with TRBJ2-5; the D is unclear. Trimming pared 4 bases from V and 5 bases from J, leaving 12 bases between. CDR1 and CDR2 from the germline V gene are SGHRS and YFSETQ. This CDR3 is 13 amino acids long. The entire variable domain, with the rest obtained from reference TRBV5-1 and TRBJ2-5, is as follows: KAGVTQTPRYLIKTRGQQVTLSCSPISGHRSVSWYQQTPGQGLQFLFEYFSETQRNKGNFPGRFSGRQFSNSRSEMNVSTLELGDSALYLCASSKELRETQYFGPGTRLLVL.

V gene TRBV6-5 combines with J gene TRBJ1-2; TRBD1 matches at 7 bases. The CDR3 has 11 amino acids. V was pared by 10 bases and J by 4 bases, with 3 bases of the junction left unmatched. Germline V gene sequence: CDR1 MNHEY, CDR2 SVGAGI. As DNA, the CDR3 is TGTGCCATCGGACAGGTCTATGGCTACACCTTC. It is translated as CAIGQVYGYTF.

The chain couples TRBV7-2 to TRBJ1-1; 7 bases map to TRBD1. CDR3 length equals 14 residues. Trimming cost V 0 bases and J 5 bases; bases outside gene matches: 3. Germline V gene sequence: CDR1 SGHTA, CDR2 FQGNSA. The CDR3 DNA reads TGTGCCAGCAGCTTAGCAGGGGGCGAGACTGAAGCTTTCTTT. Translating gives CASSLAGGETEAFF.

This chain uses TRBV7-9 with TRBJ1-1; D is unclear. This CDR3 contains 14 residues. From germline, CDR1 is SEHNR and CDR2 FQNEAQ (reference sequence). Between the trimmed V and J ends, which lost 5 bases and 0 bases, there was a span of 10 bases. CDR3: CASSLTAMNTEAFF. The CDR3 DNA sequence: TGTGCCAGCAGCCTAACAGCTATGAACACTGAAGCTTTCTTT.

This clone appeared a single time. This chain connects TRBV5-4 to TRBJ2-7; 11 bases agree with TRBD1. The V and J ends lost 1 base and 6 bases, in that order; junction bases with no gene match: 6. Germline V gives CDR1 SGHNT, CDR2 YYREEE (reference sequence). The CDR3 totals 15 residues. DNA for the CDR3: TGTGCCAGCAGCTTGTTGGGACAGGGGGTTTTCGAGCAGTACTTC. Its protein is CASSLLGQGVFEQYF.

A few counts support this clone. The chain is built from TRBV30 and TRBJ1-1, with 7 bases identical to TRBD1. CDR3 length equals 14 residues. The V segment lost 3 bases and the J segment 4 bases; nucleotides outside the gene matches: 8. Germline V gene data show CDR1 as GTSNPN and CDR2 as SVGIG (reference sequence). The CDR3 reads CAWRGDRGGTEAFF. The CDR3 nucleotides are TGTGCCTGGAGGGGGGACAGAGGCGGCACTGAAGCTTTCTTT.

The chain carries TRBV18 and TRBJ2-7, with 8 bases matching TRBD1. Looked up from germline, CDR1 is KGHSH and CDR2 is LQKENI. The trim removed 1 base at V and 0 bases at J, leaving 2 bases unmatched. The CDR3 consists of 15 residues. The CDR3 DNA reads TGTGCCAGCTCACCACTGGGGACAGGCTCCTACGAGCAGTACTTC. Protein product: CASSPLGTGSYEQYF.

This sequence joins TRBV7-2 and TRBJ1-1; D remains unclear. V was clipped by 4 bases and J by 1 base, with 7 bases between them. CDR3 length: 13 amino acids. Germline V gene sequence: CDR1 SGHTA, CDR2 FQGNSA. CDR3 protein: CASSSDGNTEAFF. The CDR3, as DNA: TGTGCCAGCAGCTCGGACGGGAACACTGAAGCTTTCTTT.

This clone came up once. The rearrangement links TRBV7-6 to TRBJ1-6; D possibly corresponds to TRBD1 (6 bases). V was shortened by 2 bases and J by 6 bases, with 14 bases between the two germline ends. CDR1 SGHVS and CDR2 FNYEAQ come from the germline V gene. There are 16 residues in the CDR3. This CDR3 reads CASSLNPGQTNSPLHF. The CDR3 DNA reads TGTGCCAGCAGCTTAAATCCGGGACAAACTAATTCACCCCTCCACTTT.